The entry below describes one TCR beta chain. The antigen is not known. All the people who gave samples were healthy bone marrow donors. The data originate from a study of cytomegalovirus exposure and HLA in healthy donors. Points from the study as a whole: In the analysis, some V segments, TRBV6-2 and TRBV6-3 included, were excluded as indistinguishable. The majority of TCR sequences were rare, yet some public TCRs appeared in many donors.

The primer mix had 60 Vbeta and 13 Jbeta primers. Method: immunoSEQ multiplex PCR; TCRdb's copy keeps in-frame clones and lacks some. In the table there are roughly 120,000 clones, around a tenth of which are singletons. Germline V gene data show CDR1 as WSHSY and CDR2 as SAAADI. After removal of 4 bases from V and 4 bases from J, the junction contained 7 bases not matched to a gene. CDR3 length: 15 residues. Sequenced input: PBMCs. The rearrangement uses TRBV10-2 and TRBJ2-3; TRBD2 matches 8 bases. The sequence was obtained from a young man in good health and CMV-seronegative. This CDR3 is CASSARGDPPDTQYF. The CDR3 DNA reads TGCGCCAGCAGTGCGCGGGGGGACCCACCAGATACGCAGTATTTT.